These 7 T cell receptor beta chains came from one sample sequenced in a study of shared clonotypes between healthy human individuals. Data came from immunoSEQ multiplex PCR; TCRdb stores just in-frame clones and leaves some out. The table includes about 2 million clones, roughly 94% detected once. Sequencing input: naive CD4+ T cells sorted from blood. Subset indicated: CD45RA+ positively selected. The origin of the receptors is a man younger than 35 in good health.

The chain uses TRBV5-1 and TRBJ1-1; perhaps TRBD1 as D (5 bases). The CDR3 is made up of 12 amino acids. V lost 2 bases to trimming and J lost 7 bases, with 9 bases between them. Germline V gives CDR1 SGHRS, CDR2 YFSETQ. CDR3 nucleotide sequence: TGCGCCAGCAGCTTAACAGGATTTGAAGCTTTCTTT. It codes for CASSLTGFEAFF.

Note on this clone: Additional DNA sequences in this sample encode the identical CDR3. This rearrangement joins TRBV5-1 to TRBJ2-2; 7 bases align to TRBD1. Germline values: CDR1 SGHRS, CDR2 YFSETQ. With V trimmed by 4 bases and J by 5 bases, 2 bases remained unmatched. This CDR3 has 13 residues. In nucleotides, the CDR3 is TGCGCCAGCAGCCTACAGGGGACCGGGGAGCTGTTTTTT. Translated, it gives CASSLQGTGELFF.

The chain couples TRBV6-6 to TRBJ1-4, with TRBD1 matching over 7 bases. The CDR3 is made up of 14 amino acids. J was trimmed by 5 bases and V by 7 bases; bases with no gene match: 7. The germline V gene encodes CDR1 MNHNY and CDR2 SVGAGI (reference sequence). The CDR3 bases are TGTGCCAGCATCGTGGGACAGTCCAATGAAAAACTGTTTTTT. It encodes CASIVGQSNEKLFF.

Points on this clone: Other DNA sequences in this specimen translate into the identical CDR3. The rearrangement uses TRBV5-4 and TRBJ1-3; D is uncertain. The germline V and J ends were trimmed by 0 bases and 0 bases, with 4 bases remaining between them. Germline V gene sequence: CDR1 SGHNT, CDR2 YYREEE (reference sequence). CDR3 length: 14 residues. CDR3 bases: TGTGCCAGCAGCTTGGGGGCCTCTGGAAACACCATATATTTT. Protein sequence: CASSLGASGNTIYF.

The gene calls are TRBV25-1 and TRBJ1-1, with 7 nucleotides matching TRBD1. The germline gives CDR1 MGHDK, CDR2 SYGVNS. V dropped 3 bases and J dropped 4; count of bases not matched to a gene: 11. This CDR3 is 16 amino acids long. CDR3 nucleotides: TGTGCCAGCAGTGATCCTGGCACCAGGGGGGGCACTGAAGCTTTCTTT. It translates to CASSDPGTRGGTEAFF.

The V and J genes are TRBV19 and TRBJ2-7; no clear D. The CDR3 has 12 residues. V was pared by 5 bases and J by 5 bases, with 10 bases between. Germline V CDR1 and CDR2: LNHDA, SQIVND (reference sequence). The CDR3 sequence: CASSARFDEQYF. In nucleotides, the CDR3 is TGTGCCAGTAGTGCTAGGTTCGACGAGCAGTACTTC. Full variable domain (outside the CDR3, taken from reference TRBV19 and TRBJ2-7): DGGITQSPKYLFRKEGQNVTLSCEQNLNHDAMYWYRQDPGQGLRLIYYSQIVNDFQKGDIAEGYSVSREKKESFPLTVTSAQKNPTAFYLCASSARFDEQYFGPGTRLTVT.

V and J are TRBV21-1 and TRBJ1-6. TRBV21-1 represents a pseudogene. The CDR3 runs to 16 residues. CDR3 in amino acids: CASSKRWPLRNSPLHF. In DNA, the CDR3 is TGTGCCAGCAGCAAAAGATGGCCCCTGAGGAATTCACCCCTCCACTTT.